A selection of T cell receptor beta chains follows, all from one sample in a study of blood T cell repertoires in COVID-19. Some clones are missing from TCRdb's copy, which holds only in-frame ones; the method was immunoSEQ multiplex PCR. This sample yields 130,000 or so clones, of which 84% are seen a single time; roughly a sixth belongs to the top ten. Sequenced material: peripheral blood. The source of these receptors is an elderly woman with acute or convalescent COVID-19. Each CDR3 is given with its conserved first and last residue. A D gene is named only where the DNA matches it firmly. Expanded clones get a size class; other rows say once, few or many, or leave the size out.

V	size	D	J	CDR3	DNA
TRBV20-1	once	TRBD1	TRBJ1-1	CSASEDRVTEAFF	TGCAGTGCTAGTGAGGACAGGGTTACTGAAGCTTTCTTT
TRBV19	few	TRBD1	TRBJ1-1	CASSSAGTGVGEAFF	TGTGCCAGTAGTTCAGCCGGGACAGGGGTGGGTGAAGCTTTCTTT
TRBV7-9	.	.	TRBJ2-7	CASSLGSTGLGSYEQYF	TGTGCCAGCAGCTTAGGGTCGACAGGCCTTGGCTCCTACGAGCAGTACTTC
TRBV9	.	.	TRBJ2-1	CASSVNGGEQFF	TGTGCCAGCAGCGTAAACGGGGGTGAGCAGTTCTTC
TRBV27	.	TRBD1	TRBJ2-7	CASSSAGTDSSEQYF	TGTGCCAGCAGTAGTGCCGGGACAGACTCGAGCGAGCAGTACTTC
TRBV5-6	medium-sized	.	TRBJ1-4	CASSPGGGNEKLFF	TGTGCCAGCAGCCCCGGCGGGGGAAATGAAAAACTGTTTTTT
TRBV2	.	.	TRBJ1-6	CASSRRESYNSPLHF	TGTGCCAGCTCGCGCCGGGAATCCTATAATTCACCCCTCCACTTT
TRBV7-2	.	TRBD2	TRBJ2-7	CASSIRDYPGYEQYF	TGTGCCAGCAGCATCCGGGACTACCCTGGCTACGAGCAGTACTTC
TRBV5-1	few	.	TRBJ1-3	CASSLAGVLSGNTIYF	TGCGCCAGCAGCTTGGCCGGGGTCCTCTCTGGAAACACCATATATTTT
TRBV5-1	.	.	TRBJ2-2	CASSPSSEGELFF	TGCGCCAGCAGTCCCTCTAGCGAGGGGGAGCTGTTTTTT
TRBV5-4	few	.	TRBJ2-7	CASSWTSNSYEQYF	TGTGCCAGCAGCTGGACTTCTAACTCCTACGAGCAGTACTTC
TRBV7-2	few	.	TRBJ2-1	CASSLAGGLYNEQFF	TGTGCCAGCAGCTTAGCTGGCGGATTATACAATGAGCAGTTCTTC
TRBV25-1	.	.	TRBJ1-1	CASSEFGQGTEAFF	TGTGCCAGCAGTGAATTCGGGCAGGGCACTGAAGCTTTCTTT
TRBV6-2/TRBV6-3	.	.	TRBJ1-5	CASSYPRGSGQPQHF	TGTGCCAGCAGTTACCCTCGGGGGAGCGGACAGCCCCAGCATTTT
TRBV30	.	.	TRBJ1-6	CAWSVNRNNSPLHF	TGTGCCTGGAGTGTTAACAGGAATAATTCACCCCTCCACTTT
TRBV12-5	.	.	TRBJ2-2	CASGLLGRGGPNTGELFF	TGTGCTAGTGGTTTGCTAGGAAGGGGGGGACCCAACACCGGGGAGCTGTTTTTT
TRBV3-1/TRBV3-2	.	.	TRBJ1-4	CASSQDMTRGNEKLFF	TGTGCCAGCAGCCAAGATATGACAAGGGGAAATGAAAAACTGTTTTTT
TRBV4-3	.	TRBD2	TRBJ2-1	CASSQGASGGGYNEQFF	TGCGCCAGCAGCCAAGGGGCTAGCGGGGGAGGTTACAATGAGCAGTTCTTC
TRBV29-1	.	.	TRBJ1-1	CSVEGPAGNTEAFF	TGCAGCGTTGAAGGGCCGGCAGGAAACACTGAAGCTTTCTTT
TRBV5-5	.	.	TRBJ1-2	CASSLRTVKGGGYTF	TGTGCCAGCAGCTTGAGGACAGTTAAAGGGGGTGGCTACACCTTC
TRBV27	.	TRBD2	TRBJ2-5	CASSLGGGPQETQYF	TGTGCCAGCAGTTTAGGGGGGGGACCGCAAGAGACCCAGTACTTC
TRBV7-2	.	TRBD2	TRBJ2-7	CASSLVPRLAELYEQYF	TGTGCCAGCAGCTTAGTTCCCCGACTAGCCGAGCTCTACGAGCAGTACTTC
TRBV16	.	.	TRBJ2-5	CASSQEEIGTQYF	TGTGCCAGCAGCCAGGAGGAAATCGGGACCCAGTACTTC
TRBV7-9	.	TRBD1	TRBJ1-1	CASSPGGHLNTEAFF	TGTGCCAGCAGCCCAGGGGGACATCTGAACACTGAAGCTTTCTTT
TRBV7-2	.	.	TRBJ2-6	CASSLRGSAYSGANVLTF	TGTGCCAGCAGCTTAAGGGGGAGCGCCTACTCTGGGGCCAACGTCCTGACTTTC